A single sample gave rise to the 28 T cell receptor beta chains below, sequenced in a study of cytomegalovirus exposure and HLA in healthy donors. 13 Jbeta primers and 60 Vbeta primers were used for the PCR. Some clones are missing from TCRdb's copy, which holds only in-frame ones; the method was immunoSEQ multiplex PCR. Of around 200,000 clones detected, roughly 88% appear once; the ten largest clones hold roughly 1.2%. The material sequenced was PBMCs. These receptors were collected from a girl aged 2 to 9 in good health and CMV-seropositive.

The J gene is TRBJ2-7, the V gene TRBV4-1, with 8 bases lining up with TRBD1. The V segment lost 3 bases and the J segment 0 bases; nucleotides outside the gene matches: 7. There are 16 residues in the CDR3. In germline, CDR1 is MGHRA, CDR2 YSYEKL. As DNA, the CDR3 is TGCGCCAGCAGCCAGGCGGGACAGGATCTCTCCTACGAGCAGTACTTC. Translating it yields CASSQAGQDLSYEQYF.

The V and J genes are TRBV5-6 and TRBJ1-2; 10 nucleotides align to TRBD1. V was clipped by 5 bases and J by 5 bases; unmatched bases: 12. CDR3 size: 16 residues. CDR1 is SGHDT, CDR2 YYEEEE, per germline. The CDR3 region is CASSSDRGWGLYGYTF. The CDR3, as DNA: TGTGCCAGCAGTTCGGACAGGGGGTGGGGGCTTTATGGCTACACCTTC.

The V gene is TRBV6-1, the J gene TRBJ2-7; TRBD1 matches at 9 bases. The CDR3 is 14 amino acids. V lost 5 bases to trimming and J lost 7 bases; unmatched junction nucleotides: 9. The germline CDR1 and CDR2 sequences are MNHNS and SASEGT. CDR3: CASSTGQGWREQYF. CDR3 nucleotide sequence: TGTGCCAGCAGTACGGGACAGGGTTGGAGAGAGCAGTACTTC.

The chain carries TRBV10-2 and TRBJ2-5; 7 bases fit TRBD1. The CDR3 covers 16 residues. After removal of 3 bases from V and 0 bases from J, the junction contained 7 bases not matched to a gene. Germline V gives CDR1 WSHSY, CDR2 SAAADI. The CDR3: CASSEKDRRYQETQYF. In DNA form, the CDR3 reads TGCGCCAGCAGTGAAAAGGACAGGAGATACCAAGAGACCCAGTACTTC.

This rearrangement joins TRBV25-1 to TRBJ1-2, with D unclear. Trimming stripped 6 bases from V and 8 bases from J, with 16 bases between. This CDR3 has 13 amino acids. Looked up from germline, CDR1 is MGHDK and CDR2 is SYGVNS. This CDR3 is CASSLGRAGGYTF. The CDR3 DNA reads TGTGCCAGCAGCCTGGGGAGGGCCGGGGGCTACACCTTC.

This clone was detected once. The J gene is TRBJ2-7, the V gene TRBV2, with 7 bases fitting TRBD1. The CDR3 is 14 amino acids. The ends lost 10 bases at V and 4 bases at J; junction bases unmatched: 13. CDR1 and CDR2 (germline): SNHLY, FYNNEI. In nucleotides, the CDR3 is TGTGCCACCCAAGGTACAGGGGTGCTATACGAGCAGTACTTC. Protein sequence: CATQGTGVLYEQYF. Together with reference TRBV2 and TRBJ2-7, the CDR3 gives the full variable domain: EPEVTQTPSHQVTQMGQEVILRCVPISNHLYFYWYRQILGQKVEFLVSFYNNEISEKSEIFDDQFSVERPDGSNFTLKIRSTKLEDSAMYFCATQGTGVLYEQYFGPGTRLTVT.

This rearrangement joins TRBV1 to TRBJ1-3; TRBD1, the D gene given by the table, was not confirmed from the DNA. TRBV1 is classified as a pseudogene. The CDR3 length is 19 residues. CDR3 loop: CTSSQGDRDRGDFGNTIYF. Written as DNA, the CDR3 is TGCACCAGCAGCCAAGGTGACCGGGACAGGGGGGATTTTGGAAACACCATATATTTT.

The CDR3 bases are TGTGCCAGCAGTGAAGCGCTGGTGGGGAGGGAGACCCAGTACTTC. Translating gives CASSEALVGRETQYF. The rearrangement uses TRBV2 and TRBJ2-5, with a tentative D call TRBD2 (6 bases). CDR1 is SNHLY, CDR2 FYNNEI, per germline. The CDR3 sequence is 15 residues long. The V gene lost 0 bases and the J gene lost 5 bases, with 13 bases spanning the gap.

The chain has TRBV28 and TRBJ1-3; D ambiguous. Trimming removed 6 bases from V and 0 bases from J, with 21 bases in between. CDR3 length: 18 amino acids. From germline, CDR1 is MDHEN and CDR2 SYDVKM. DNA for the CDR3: TGTGCCAGCAGCGGAACTAGAATGGGGAGAAGCTCTGGAAACACCATATATTTT. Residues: CASSGTRMGRSSGNTIYF.

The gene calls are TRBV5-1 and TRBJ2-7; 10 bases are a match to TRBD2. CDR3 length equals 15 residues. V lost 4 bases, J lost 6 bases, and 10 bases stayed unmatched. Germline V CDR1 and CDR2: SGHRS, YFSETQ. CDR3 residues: CASSPTGTSESEQYF. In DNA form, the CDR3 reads TGCGCCAGCAGCCCAACCGGGACTAGCGAAAGCGAGCAGTACTTC.

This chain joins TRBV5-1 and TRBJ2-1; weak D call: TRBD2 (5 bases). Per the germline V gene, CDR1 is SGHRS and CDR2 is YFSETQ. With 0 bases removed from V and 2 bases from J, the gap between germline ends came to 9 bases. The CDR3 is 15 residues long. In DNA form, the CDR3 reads TGCGCCAGCAGCTTGGGTCTAGCCCCCTACAATGAGCAGTTCTTC. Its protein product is CASSLGLAPYNEQFF.

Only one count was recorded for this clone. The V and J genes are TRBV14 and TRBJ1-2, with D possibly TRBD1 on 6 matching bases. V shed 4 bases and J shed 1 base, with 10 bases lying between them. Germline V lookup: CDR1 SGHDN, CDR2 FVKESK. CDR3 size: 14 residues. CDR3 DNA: TGTGCCAGCAGCCGGGACAAAATTAACTATGGCTACACCTTC. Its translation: CASSRDKINYGYTF.

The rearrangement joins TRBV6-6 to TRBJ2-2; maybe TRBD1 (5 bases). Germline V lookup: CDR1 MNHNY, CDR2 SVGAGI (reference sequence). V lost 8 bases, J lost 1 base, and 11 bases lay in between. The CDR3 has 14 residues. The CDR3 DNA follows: TGTGCCAGCTTGACAGCAATGAACACCGGGGAGCTGTTTTTT. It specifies CASLTAMNTGELFF.

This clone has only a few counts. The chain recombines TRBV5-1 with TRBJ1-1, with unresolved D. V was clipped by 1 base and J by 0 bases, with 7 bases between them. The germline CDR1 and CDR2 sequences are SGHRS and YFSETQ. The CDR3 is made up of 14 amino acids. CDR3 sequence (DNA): TGCGCCAGCAGCTTGTCGAGAATGAACACTGAAGCTTTCTTT. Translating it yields CASSLSRMNTEAFF. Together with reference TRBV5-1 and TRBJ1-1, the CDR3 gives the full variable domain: KAGVTQTPRYLIKTRGQQVTLSCSPISGHRSVSWYQQTPGQGLQFLFEYFSETQRNKGNFPGRFSGRQFSNSRSEMNVSTLELGDSALYLCASSLSRMNTEAFFGQGTRLTVV.

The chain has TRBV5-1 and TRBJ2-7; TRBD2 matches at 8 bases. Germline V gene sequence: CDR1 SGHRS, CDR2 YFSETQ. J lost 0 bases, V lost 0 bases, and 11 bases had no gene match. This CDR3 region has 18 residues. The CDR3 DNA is TGCGCCAGCAGCTTGGTTTACGCGGGAGGCCTGAGCTCCTACGAGCAGTACTTC. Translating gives CASSLVYAGGLSSYEQYF. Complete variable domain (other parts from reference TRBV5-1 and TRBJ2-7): KAGVTQTPRYLIKTRGQQVTLSCSPISGHRSVSWYQQTPGQGLQFLFEYFSETQRNKGNFPGRFSGRQFSNSRSEMNVSTLELGDSALYLCASSLVYAGGLSSYEQYFGPGTRLTVT.

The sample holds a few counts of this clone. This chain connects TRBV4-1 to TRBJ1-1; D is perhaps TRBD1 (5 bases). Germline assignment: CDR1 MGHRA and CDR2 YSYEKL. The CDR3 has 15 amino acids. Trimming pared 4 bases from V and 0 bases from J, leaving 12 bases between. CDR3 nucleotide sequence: TGCGCCAGCAGCCCCACAGGTAGGATGAACACTGAAGCTTTCTTT. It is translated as CASSPTGRMNTEAFF.

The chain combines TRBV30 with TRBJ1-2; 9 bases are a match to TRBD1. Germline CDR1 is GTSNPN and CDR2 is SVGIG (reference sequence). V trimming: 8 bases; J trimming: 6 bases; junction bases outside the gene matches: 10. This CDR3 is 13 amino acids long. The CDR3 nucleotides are TGTGCCCGAAGTTCCGGGACAGGGAATGGCTACACCTTC. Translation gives CARSSGTGNGYTF.

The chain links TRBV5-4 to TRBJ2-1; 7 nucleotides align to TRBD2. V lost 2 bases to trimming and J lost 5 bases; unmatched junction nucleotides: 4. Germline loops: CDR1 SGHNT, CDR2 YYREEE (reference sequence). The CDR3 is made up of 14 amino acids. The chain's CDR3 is CASSFLAEHNEQFF. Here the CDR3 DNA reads TGTGCCAGCAGCTTCCTAGCGGAGCACAATGAGCAGTTCTTC. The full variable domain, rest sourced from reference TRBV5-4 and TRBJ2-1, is ETGVTQSPTHLIKTRGQQVTLRCSSQSGHNTVSWYQQALGQGPQFIFQYYREEENGRGNFPPRFSGLQFPNYSSELNVNALELDDSALYLCASSFLAEHNEQFFGPGTRLTVL.

CDR3 amino acids: CASSDKGLVSSDTQYF. CDR3 bases: TGTGCCAGCAGCGACAAGGGACTAGTCAGTTCGGATACGCAGTATTTT. J is TRBJ2-3 and V is TRBV6-6, with 8 bases that match TRBD2. The CDR3 is 16 residues long. V was clipped by 6 bases and J by 6 bases; unmatched bases: 14. The germline V gene encodes CDR1 MNHNY and CDR2 SVGAGI (reference sequence).

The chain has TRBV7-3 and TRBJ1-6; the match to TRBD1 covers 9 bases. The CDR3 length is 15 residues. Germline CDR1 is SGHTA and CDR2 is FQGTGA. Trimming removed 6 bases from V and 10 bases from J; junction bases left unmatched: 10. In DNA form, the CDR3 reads TGTGCCAGCAGTCTAACCGGGACAGGGAACTCACCCCTCCACTTT. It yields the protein CASSLTGTGNSPLHF.

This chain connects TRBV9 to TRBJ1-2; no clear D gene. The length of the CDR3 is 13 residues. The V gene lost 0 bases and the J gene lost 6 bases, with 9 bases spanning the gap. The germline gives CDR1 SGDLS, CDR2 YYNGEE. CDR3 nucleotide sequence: TGTGCCAGCAGCGTAGCAACACCCGATGGCTACACCTTC. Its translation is CASSVATPDGYTF.

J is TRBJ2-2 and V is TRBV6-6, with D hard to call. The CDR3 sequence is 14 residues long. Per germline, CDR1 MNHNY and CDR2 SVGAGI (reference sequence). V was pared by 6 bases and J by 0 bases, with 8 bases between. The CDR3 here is CASRRSANTGELFF. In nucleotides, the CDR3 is TGTGCCAGCAGGAGGTCCGCGAACACCGGGGAGCTGTTTTTT.

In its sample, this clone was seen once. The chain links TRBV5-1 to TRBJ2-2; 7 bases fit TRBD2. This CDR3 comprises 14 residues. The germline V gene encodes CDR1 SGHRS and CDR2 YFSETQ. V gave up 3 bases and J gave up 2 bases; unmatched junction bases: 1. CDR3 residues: CASSSGLNTGELFF. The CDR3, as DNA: TGCGCCAGCAGCTCGGGACTAAACACCGGGGAGCTGTTTTTT.

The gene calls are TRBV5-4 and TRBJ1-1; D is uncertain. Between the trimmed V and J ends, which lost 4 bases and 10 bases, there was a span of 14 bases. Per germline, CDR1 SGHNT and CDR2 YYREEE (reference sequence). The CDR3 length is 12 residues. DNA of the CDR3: TGTGCCAGCAGCCTGACCCCAGCAGGAGCTTTCTTT. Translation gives CASSLTPAGAFF.

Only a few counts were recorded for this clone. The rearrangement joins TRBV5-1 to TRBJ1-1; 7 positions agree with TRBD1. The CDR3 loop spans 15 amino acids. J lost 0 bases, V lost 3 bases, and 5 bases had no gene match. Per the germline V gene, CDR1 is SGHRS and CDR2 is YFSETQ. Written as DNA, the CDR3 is TGCGCCAGCAGCTCACAAGGGGGCCTGAACACTGAAGCTTTCTTT. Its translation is CASSSQGGLNTEAFF.

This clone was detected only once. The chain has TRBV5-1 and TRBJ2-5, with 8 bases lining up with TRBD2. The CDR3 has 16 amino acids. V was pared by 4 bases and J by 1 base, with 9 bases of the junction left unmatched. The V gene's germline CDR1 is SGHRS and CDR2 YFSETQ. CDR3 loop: CASSPFLAGSQETQYF. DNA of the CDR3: TGCGCCAGCAGCCCCTTCCTAGCGGGTAGCCAAGAGACCCAGTACTTC.

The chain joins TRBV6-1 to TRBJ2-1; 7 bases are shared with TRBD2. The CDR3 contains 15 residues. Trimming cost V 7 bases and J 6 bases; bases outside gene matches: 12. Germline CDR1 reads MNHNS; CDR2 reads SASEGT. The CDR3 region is CASMGSGLSSNEQFF. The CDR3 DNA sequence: TGTGCCAGCATGGGGTCGGGACTATCTTCCAATGAGCAGTTCTTC.

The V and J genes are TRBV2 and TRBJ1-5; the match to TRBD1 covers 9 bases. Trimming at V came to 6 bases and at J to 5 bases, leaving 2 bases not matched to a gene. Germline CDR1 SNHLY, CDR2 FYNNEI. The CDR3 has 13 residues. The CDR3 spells CASRDRGDQPQHF. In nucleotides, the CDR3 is TGTGCCAGCAGGGACAGGGGTGATCAGCCCCAGCATTTT.